The clone carrying this T cell receptor (beta chain) was detected only a few times. This sample is drawn from a study of type 1 and type 2 diabetes patients. Germline V lookup: CDR1 SGHDN, CDR2 FVKESK. Trimming at V came to 0 bases and at J to 2 bases, leaving 2 bases not matched to a gene. The CDR3 sequence is 15 residues long. Amplification started from genomic DNA. Amplification of the beta chain CDR3 used 30 forward and 13 reverse multiplex primers. TCRdb fed the multiplex PCR reads into MiXCR, producing one record per CDR3 protein. The repertoire consists of fewer than 300,000 distinct CDR3 sequences, with approximately 45% occurring once and the leading ten covering roughly 13%. Donors had no other autoimmune disease or infection in four weeks.

This TCR derives from a man between 18 and 35 years old with type 2 diabetes. The sample consisted of peripheral blood mononuclear cells (PBMCs). The chain links TRBV14 to TRBJ2-7; 9 positions match TRBD1. In DNA, the CDR3 is TGTGCCAGCAGCCAAGAAGGGACAGGGACCTACGAGCAGTACTTC. Translating it yields CASSQEGTGTYEQYF.